This entry describes one TCR beta chain. As yet, its antigen is unknown. This sample is drawn from a study of blood T cells in healthy people across ages. Regarding the study as a whole: Diversity figures based on one million T cells were deemed too low. Greater diversity and more naive CD4+ cells were seen in long-lived donors than in aged donors.

The use of a sample-barcoded 5' primer and a J-beta primer mix characterized a second PCR of about 7 to 12 cycles. Every cDNA molecule carried a tag from a template-switch adaptor bearing 12 random nucleotides. From the 5' RACE reads, TCRdb called clonotypes with MiXCR, one entry per CDR3 protein. This table holds over 950,000 distinct CDR3 sequences, approximately 38% found once. Caucasian individuals from Russia who were healthy and aged about 6 to 90 acted as donors. The V gene's germline CDR1 is SGDLS and CDR2 YYNGEE. V dropped 0 bases and J dropped 4 bases, with 14 bases sitting between them. The CDR3 is 15 residues long.

The chain has TRBV9 and TRBJ2-7; maybe TRBD1 (6 bases). Sequenced sample: blood. The TCR comes from a man between 18 and 29 years old in good health. The DNA for the CDR3 is TGTGCCAGCAGCGTAGAAGTCGGGACATCATACGAGCAGTACTTC. Its translation: CASSVEVGTSYEQYF.